A single sample is the source of the 18 T cell receptor beta chains below, sequenced in a study of OX40 agonist ivuxolimab in advanced cancers. TCRdb keeps only in-frame clones here, not all; method: immunoSEQ multiplex PCR. The repertoire has roughly 64,000 clones, approximately 85% of them found once; the top ten carry around 9.8%. Source: CD4+ or CD8+ T cells sorted from blood, taken in a trial of the OX40 agonist ivuxolimab. The receptors originated from an adult with an advanced solid tumor such as melanoma, head and neck, liver or kidney cancer.

The chain recombines TRBV10-3 with TRBJ2-3, with TRBD2 identical over 8 bases. V shed 11 bases and J 2 bases; nucleotides not matched to a gene: 12. CDR3 length equals 15 residues. Germline V lookup: CDR1 ENHRY, CDR2 SYGVKD. CDR3: CASLAGGPHTDTQYF. For the CDR3, the DNA is TGTGCCTCCCTGGCGGGAGGCCCCCACACAGATACGCAGTATTTT.

The genes are TRBV11-2 and TRBJ1-1; no reliable D call. V was shortened by 3 bases and J by 7 bases, with 6 bases between the two germline ends. The CDR3 is 11 residues long. Germline V gives CDR1 SGHAT, CDR2 FQNNGV. CDR3 DNA: TGTGCCAGCAGCTTCGGGAATGAAGCTTTCTTT. It codes for CASSFGNEAFF. Together with reference TRBV11-2 and TRBJ1-1, the CDR3 gives the full variable domain: EAGVAQSPRYKIIEKRQSVAFWCNPISGHATLYWYQQILGQGPKLLIQFQNNGVVDDSQLPKDRFSAERLKGVDSTLKIQPAKLEDSAVYLCASSFGNEAFFGQGTRLTVV.

The chain uses TRBV27 and TRBJ2-7; a weak D match, TRBD2 (6 bases). The CDR3 runs 13 residues. Deletions cut 3 bases from V and 3 bases from J, with 9 bases between. CDR1 is MNHEY, CDR2 SMNVEV, per germline (reference sequence). The CDR3 reads CASSFTGSYEQYF. The CDR3 region has the DNA TGTGCCAGCAGTTTCACCGGGAGCTACGAGCAGTACTTC.

This chain uses TRBV6-6 with TRBJ2-2; D ambiguous. V lost 4 bases and J lost 4, with 7 bases in between. CDR3 size: 13 residues. Germline CDR1 MNHNY, CDR2 SVGAGI (reference sequence). The CDR3 nucleotides read TGTGCCAGCAGTTCCCTCGGCACCGGGGAGCTGTTTTTT. The encoded protein is CASSSLGTGELFF.

CDR3 DNA sequence: TGTGCCAGCAGCTTAGCGCGGCAGCCCACCTTC. It codes for CASSLARQPTF. This rearrangement joins TRBV7-2 to TRBJ1-2; D is undetermined. The CDR3 spans 11 residues. Germline V gene lookup returns CDR1 SGHTA and CDR2 FQGNSA. V was trimmed by 0 bases and J by 13 bases, leaving 9 bases between them.

The chain carries TRBV4-3 and TRBJ2-7; TRBD1 aligns across 7 bases. V trimming: 0 bases; J trimming: 6 bases; junction bases outside the gene matches: 5. There are 14 residues in the CDR3. In germline, CDR1 is LGHNA, CDR2 YSLEER. CDR3 nucleotides: TGCGCCAGCAGCCAAGATAGGGCAGGGGGCGAGCAGTACTTC. It is translated as CASSQDRAGGEQYF.

This clone was detected once. The rearrangement joins TRBV7-8 to TRBJ2-7; D unclear. Trimming pared 0 bases from V and 1 base from J, leaving 7 bases between. The V gene's germline CDR1 is SGHVS and CDR2 FQNEAQ. The CDR3 has 14 residues. The CDR3: CASSLAQVSYEQYF. The CDR3 region has the DNA TGTGCCAGCAGCTTAGCGCAGGTTTCCTACGAGCAGTACTTC.

The chain has TRBV15 and TRBJ2-1, with D tentatively TRBD2 (6 bases). In germline, CDR1 is LNHNV, CDR2 YYDKDF (reference sequence). Trimming cost V 0 bases and J 5 bases, with 14 bases left between them. The CDR3 is made up of 16 amino acids. Written as DNA, the CDR3 is TGTGCCACCAGCAGAGAGGAGGCGGGACCTAACAATGAGCAGTTCTTC. Protein: CATSREEAGPNNEQFF.

This clone was observed a handful of times. This chain links TRBV9 with TRBJ1-5, with TRBD1 identical over 7 bases. The ends lost 0 bases at V and 5 bases at J; junction bases unmatched: 2. In germline, CDR1 is SGDLS, CDR2 YYNGEE. The CDR3 loop spans 14 amino acids. The DNA for the CDR3 is TGTGCCAGCAGCGTAGGGGACAGTTATCAGCCCCAGCATTTT. Translated: CASSVGDSYQPQHF.

The chain carries TRBV27 and TRBJ1-5, with TRBD1 matching over 8 bases. This CDR3 is built from 17 residues. V dropped 0 bases and J dropped 0; count of bases not matched to a gene: 4. Germline assignment: CDR1 MNHEY and CDR2 SMNVEV (reference sequence). CDR3 protein: CASSLSFRGRSNQPQHF. CDR3 bases: TGTGCCAGCAGTTTATCATTCAGGGGGCGTAGCAATCAGCCCCAGCATTTT.

This sequence joins TRBV5-1 and TRBJ1-4; 8 bases are a match to TRBD1. The germline V gene has CDR1 SGHRS and CDR2 YFSETQ. The trim removed 2 bases at V and 1 base at J, leaving 1 base unmatched. The CDR3 sequence is 15 residues long. CDR3 in amino acids: CASSFTGGTNEKLFF. The DNA for the CDR3 is TGCGCCAGCAGCTTCACAGGGGGAACTAATGAAAAACTGTTTTTT.

The chain couples TRBV29-1 to TRBJ2-5; D is possibly TRBD2 (6 bases). The V end was cut by 4 bases, the J end by 1 base, with 10 bases between. CDR3 length: 13 amino acids. Looked up from germline, CDR1 is SQVTM and CDR2 is ANQGSEA. In DNA form, the CDR3 reads TGCAGCGTTGCGGGACTGGTCCAAGAGACCCAGTACTTC. It translates to CSVAGLVQETQYF.

The genes are TRBV5-6 and TRBJ2-5; D is ambiguous. Trimming stripped 0 bases from V and 5 bases from J, with 14 bases between. The CDR3 contains 15 residues. Germline-derived CDR1 and CDR2 are SGHDT and YYEEEE. The CDR3 nucleotides read TGTGCCAGCAGCTTGGAATCGGGCTTTTGGGAGACCCAGTACTTC. Translating it yields CASSLESGFWETQYF.

The chain is built from TRBV7-2 and TRBJ1-3; D might be TRBD1 (5 bases). Germline V gives CDR1 SGHTA, CDR2 FQGNSA. The V and J ends lost 2 bases and 2 bases respectively, with 13 bases between them. The CDR3 totals 16 residues. For the CDR3, the DNA is TGTGCCAGCAGCTTAAGCGGGGCAGCGACTGGAAACACCATATATTTT. It translates to CASSLSGAATGNTIYF.

The chain has TRBV7-2 and TRBJ1-2, with unresolved D. V was pared by 4 bases and J by 2 bases, with 8 bases between. Germline V gene lookup returns CDR1 SGHTA and CDR2 FQGNSA. There are 13 residues in the CDR3. The CDR3 coding sequence is TGTGCCAGCAGCTCCGGACGGAACTATGGCTACACCTTC. This translates into CASSSGRNYGYTF.

This clone is a singleton in its sample. This rearrangement joins TRBV7-2 to TRBJ2-3; 7 nucleotides align to TRBD1. V shed 4 bases and J 5 bases; nucleotides not matched to a gene: 9. Germline assignment: CDR1 SGHTA and CDR2 FQGNSA. The CDR3 length is 15 residues. The CDR3 DNA reads as TGTGCCAGCAGCTCGAGACAGGGCCTTGAAGATACGCAGTATTTT. Protein sequence: CASSSRQGLEDTQYF.

The chain links TRBV20-1 to TRBJ2-3; no clear D gene. V was trimmed by 7 bases and J by 3 bases, leaving 8 bases between them. Germline V gene lookup returns CDR1 DFQATT and CDR2 SNEGSKA (reference sequence). The CDR3 has 11 amino acids. CDR3 bases: TGCAGTGGTATAGCAACAGATACGCAGTATTTT. This gives the protein CSGIATDTQYF.

The rearrangement joins TRBV4-2 to TRBJ1-1; possible D gene TRBD1, 6 bases. CDR3 length equals 14 residues. V was shortened by 0 bases and J by 7 bases, with 12 bases between the two germline ends. From germline, CDR1 is LGHNA and CDR2 YNFKEQ. The DNA of the CDR3 is TGTGCCAGCAGCCAAGACGCGCGGACAGTTGAAGCTTTCTTT. Its translation: CASSQDARTVEAFF.